This entry is about one TCR beta chain. No antigen is known for it. No per-base quality is available; no much larger clone lies one base away. Every donor was a healthy Caucasian. Three pairs of female monozygotic twins, all aged roughly 18 to 30 years, made up the twin cohort. Peripheral blood mononuclear cells were the source from which RNA for the TCR libraries was isolated. Library construction relied on 5' RACE. TCRdb lists the instrument as Illumina HiSeq 2000. Template switching introduced a universal primer binding site; the final cDNA contained a unique molecular identifier, enabling accurate counting of TCR cDNA molecules. First-strand cDNA for TCR alpha and beta chains was synthesized from specific primers in the conserved constant-segment region. To control for contamination, each cDNA library was double barcoded with a SMART-Mk sample barcode plus Illumina barcodes. TruSeq adapter sequences and Illumina sample barcodes were added in two successive PCR steps. TCR alpha and beta cDNA libraries were sequenced on the Illumina HiSeq platform with custom primers. Regarding the original processing steps: MiGEC was used to process raw reads and extract unique molecular identifiers, and MiXCR was used to find CDR3 positions. For each individual, recombination models were inferred using an EM algorithm with the repgenHMM and IGoR tools. Shared clonotypes were analyzed with the tcR package in R, and sharing was normalized by the product of cloneset sizes. To study raw recombination without the effects of thymic and clonal selection, out-of-frame nonproductive sequences were analyzed. Clones were called with MiXCR by TCRdb after fastp trimmed the public reads at Q25, and only in-frame beta chains were retained. All rows with the same CDR3 protein become a single entry with the most common DNA and genes. The V and J calls, along with clone size, are taken from TCRdb and not from the paper's own processing. The sample table shows 600,000 to 800,000 distinct CDR3 sequences, and less than 25% are seen once. The ten largest clones take up 4.3% of the sample.

The data derive from a study of identical twins (dated by TCRdb to 2016 to 2018). About the study as a whole: TCR alpha and beta repertoires from monozygotic twins, unrelated adults of various ages and cord blood were deep-sequenced to test whether fetal clonotypes persist. To rule out contamination, the twin experiments were replicated at different times with different library preparation protocols.

From the cysteine through the phenylalanine, the CDR3 covers 14 amino acids. The sequence is cut down to CDR3 DNA, 42 bases in frame from base 1. The germline ends are 13 bases apart after V is trimmed by 1 base and J by 6 bases. CDR1 DFQATT and CDR2 SNEGSKA were looked up in the germline V gene (reference sequence). Results and caveats for the whole study, not just this receptor: Excess twin sharing in beta out-of-frame sequences was weaker because fewer shared sequences lowered the signal-to-noise ratio. Invariant T cells such as MAIT and iNKT could partly confound zero-insertion analyses, though diverse VJ usage argued against this for most clonotypes. Fewer insertions were carried by abundant cord blood beta clonotypes, a similar but weaker trend appeared in young adult naive repertoires, and no such trend appeared in memory repertoires. Compared with coincidental sharing between unrelated individuals, an excess of low generation-probability sequences was observed among out-of-frame TCR alpha sequences shared between twins. Because the same donors could not be followed over many years, the conclusions depended on cross-sectional statistical analysis. In monozygotic twins, recombination models systematically underestimated out-of-frame TCR alpha sharing, but the models matched the sharing seen between unrelated individuals.

The data also belong to a second study, concerning T cells expressing NK-cell markers. The second source states: Eight or nine donors provided sorted CD3+CD56+NKG2C+, CD3+CD56+NKG2C- and CD3+CD56-NKG2C+ T-cell subsets, whose TCR beta-chain repertoires were profiled. Of the eight sequenced donors, seven were found to be HCMV-seropositive and one was found to be HCMV-seronegative. To restrict sorting to alphabetaTCR-expressing T cells, an anti-gammadeltaTCR antibody was added in several experiments. In over five donors, the dominant CD3+CD56+NKG2C+ clonotypes were found to rank among the top 10 CD8+ clonotypes and to make up roughly 1.0-7.0% of CD8+ T cells. Those dominant clonotypes were again the most abundant among CD3+CD56-NKG2C+ cells in a handful of donors, at about 28.3-60.1%. Whether the expanded NKG2C-expressing T cell clones were specific for HCMV antigens remained unclear. The eight sequenced donors were randomly selected healthy volunteers, three men and five women. A commercial ELISA kit detecting HCMV-specific IgG in serum was used to determine HCMV serostatus. For roughly six donors, bulk peripheral blood T-cell repertoires were additionally sequenced from unsorted PBMC. MIGEC handled demultiplexing of the reads and grouping by UMI, while MiTCR was used to assemble and quantify clonotypes. To exclude erroneous sequences, any TCR cDNA sequence not supported by at least two reads was discarded. The tcR package was used for downstream repertoire analysis, and clonotypes were matched across fractions by CDR3 nucleotide sequence plus V segment. Antigen specificity was annotated against VDJdb with VDJmatch, allowing one amino acid substitution in CDR3.

The sequence came from a woman aged 18-29 years in good health. The chain uses TRBV20-1 and TRBJ1-5; TRBD1 is a weak D gene call, 5 bases matching. Sequencing used PBMCs. Here is the DNA: TGCAGTGCTAGAGGCCCCGGGGGACGTCAGCCCCAGCATTTT. Protein translation: CSARGPGGRQPQHF.